This T cell receptor beta chain emerged from a study of cytomegalovirus exposure and HLA in healthy donors. Whole-study findings and limits: In a later analysis, V- and J-gene trimming of beta chains associated with a DCLRE1C missense variant, replicated independently. Excluded: some indistinguishable V segments such as TRBV6-2 and TRBV6-3.

13 Jbeta primers and 60 Vbeta primers were used for the PCR. Produced via immunoSEQ multiplex PCR; TCRdb's table is partial and in-frame only. The table records around 190,000 clones, roughly 77% of them present only once. Of note for this clone: Its target is not known.

The CDR3 consists of 14 residues. CDR1 and CDR2 from the germline V gene are SGHDT and YYEEEE. Trimming pared 2 bases from V and 3 bases from J, leaving 9 bases between. This receptor was identified in a woman in her twenties or thirties in good health and CMV-seropositive. This chain links TRBV5-6 with TRBJ1-5; perhaps TRBD1 as D (6 bases). The sequencing sample was made of PBMCs. The CDR3 nucleotides read TGTGCCAGCAGCTTACAGGGTATCAATCAGCCCCAGCATTTT. It yields the protein CASSLQGINQPQHF.